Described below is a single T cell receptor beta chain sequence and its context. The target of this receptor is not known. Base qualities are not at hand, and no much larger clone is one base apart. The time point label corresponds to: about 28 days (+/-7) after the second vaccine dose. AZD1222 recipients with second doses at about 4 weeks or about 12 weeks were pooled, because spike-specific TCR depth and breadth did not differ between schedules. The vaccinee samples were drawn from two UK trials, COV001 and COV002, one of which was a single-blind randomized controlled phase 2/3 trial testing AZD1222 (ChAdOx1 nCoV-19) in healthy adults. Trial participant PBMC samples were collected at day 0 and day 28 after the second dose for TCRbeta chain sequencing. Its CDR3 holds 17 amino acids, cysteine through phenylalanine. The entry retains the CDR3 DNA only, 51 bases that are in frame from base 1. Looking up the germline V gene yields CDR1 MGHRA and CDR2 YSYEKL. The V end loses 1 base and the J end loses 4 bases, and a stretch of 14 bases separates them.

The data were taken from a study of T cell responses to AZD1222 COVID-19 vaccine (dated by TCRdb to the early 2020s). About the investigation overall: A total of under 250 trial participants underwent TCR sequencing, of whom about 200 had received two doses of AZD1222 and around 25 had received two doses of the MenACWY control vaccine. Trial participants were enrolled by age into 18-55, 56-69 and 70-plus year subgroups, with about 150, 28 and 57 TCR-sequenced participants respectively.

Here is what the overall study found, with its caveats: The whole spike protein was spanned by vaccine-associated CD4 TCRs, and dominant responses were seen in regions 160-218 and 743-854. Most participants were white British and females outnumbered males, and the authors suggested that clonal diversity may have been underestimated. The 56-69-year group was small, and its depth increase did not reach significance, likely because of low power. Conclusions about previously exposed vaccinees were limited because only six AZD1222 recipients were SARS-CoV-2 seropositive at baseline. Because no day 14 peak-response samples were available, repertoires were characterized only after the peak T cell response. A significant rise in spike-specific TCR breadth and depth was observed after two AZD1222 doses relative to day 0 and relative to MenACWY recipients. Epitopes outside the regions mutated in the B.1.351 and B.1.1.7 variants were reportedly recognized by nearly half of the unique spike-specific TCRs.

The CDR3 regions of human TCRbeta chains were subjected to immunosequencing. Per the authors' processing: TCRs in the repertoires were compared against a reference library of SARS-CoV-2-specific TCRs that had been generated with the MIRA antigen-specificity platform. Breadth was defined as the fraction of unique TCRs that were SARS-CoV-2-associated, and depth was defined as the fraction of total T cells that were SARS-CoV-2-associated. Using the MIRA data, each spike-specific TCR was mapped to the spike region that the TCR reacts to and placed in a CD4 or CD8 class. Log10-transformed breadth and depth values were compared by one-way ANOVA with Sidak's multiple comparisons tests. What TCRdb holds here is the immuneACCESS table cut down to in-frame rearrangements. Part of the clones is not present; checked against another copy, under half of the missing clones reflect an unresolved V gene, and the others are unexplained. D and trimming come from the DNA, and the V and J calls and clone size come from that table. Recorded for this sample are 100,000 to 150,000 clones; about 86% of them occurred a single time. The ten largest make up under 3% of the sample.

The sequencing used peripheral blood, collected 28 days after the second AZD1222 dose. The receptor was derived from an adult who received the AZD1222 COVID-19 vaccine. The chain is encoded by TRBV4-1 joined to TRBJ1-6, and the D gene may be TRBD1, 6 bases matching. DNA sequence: TGCGCCAGCAGCCAAGTTGCGACAGGCGATTATAATTCACCCCTCCACTTT. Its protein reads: CASSQVATGDYNSPLHF.